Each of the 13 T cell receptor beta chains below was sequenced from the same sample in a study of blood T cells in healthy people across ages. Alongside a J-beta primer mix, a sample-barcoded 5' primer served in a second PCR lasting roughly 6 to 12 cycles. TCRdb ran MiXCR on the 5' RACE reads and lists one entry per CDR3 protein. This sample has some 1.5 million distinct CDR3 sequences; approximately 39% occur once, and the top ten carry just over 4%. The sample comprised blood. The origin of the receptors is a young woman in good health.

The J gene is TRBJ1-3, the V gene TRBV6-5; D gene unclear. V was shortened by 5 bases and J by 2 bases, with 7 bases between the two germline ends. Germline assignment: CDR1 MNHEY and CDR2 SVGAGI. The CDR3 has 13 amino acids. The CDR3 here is CASSGVAGNTIYF. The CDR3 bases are TGTGCCAGCAGTGGGGTTGCTGGAAACACCATATATTTT.

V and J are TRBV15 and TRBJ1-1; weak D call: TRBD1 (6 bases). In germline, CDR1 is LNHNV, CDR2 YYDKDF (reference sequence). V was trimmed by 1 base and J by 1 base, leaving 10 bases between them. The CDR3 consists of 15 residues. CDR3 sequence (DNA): TGTGCCACCAGCAGAGTTGACAGGCCGAACACTGAAGCTTTCTTT. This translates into CATSRVDRPNTEAFF.

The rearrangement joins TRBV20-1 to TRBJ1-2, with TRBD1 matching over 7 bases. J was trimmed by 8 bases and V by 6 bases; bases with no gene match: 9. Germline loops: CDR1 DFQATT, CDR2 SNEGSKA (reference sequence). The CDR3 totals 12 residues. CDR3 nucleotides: TGCAGTGCCCCAGGACAGGCGGTCGGCTACACCTTC. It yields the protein CSAPGQAVGYTF.

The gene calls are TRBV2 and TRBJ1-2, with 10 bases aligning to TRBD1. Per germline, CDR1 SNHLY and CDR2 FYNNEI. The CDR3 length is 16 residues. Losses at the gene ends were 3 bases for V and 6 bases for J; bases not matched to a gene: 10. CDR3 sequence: CASSDPRGQGLDGYTF. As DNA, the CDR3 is TGTGCCAGCAGTGACCCGAGGGGACAGGGGCTGGATGGCTACACCTTC.

CDR3: CASSIHGVRETQYF. CDR3 in DNA: TGTGCCAGCAGCATTCACGGGGTTCGAGAGACCCAGTACTTC. The chain has TRBV6-5 and TRBJ2-7; D may be TRBD2 (5 bases). The end of the DNA aligns better with TRBJ2-5, so the J call may be wrong. Germline loops: CDR1 MNHEY, CDR2 SVGAGI. This CDR3 comprises 14 residues.

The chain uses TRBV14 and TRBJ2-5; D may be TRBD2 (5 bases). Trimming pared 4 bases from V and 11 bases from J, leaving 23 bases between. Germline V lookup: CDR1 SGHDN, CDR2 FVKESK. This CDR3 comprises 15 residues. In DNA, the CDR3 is TGTGCCAGCAGCCCCTTTGGAGGCACCTACAATGAGCAGTACTTC. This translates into CASSPFGGTYNEQYF. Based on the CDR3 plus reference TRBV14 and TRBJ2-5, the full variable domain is EAGVTQFPSHSVIEKGQTVTLRCDPISGHDNLYWYRRVMGKEIKFLLHFVKESKQDESGMPNNRFLAERTGGTYSTLKVQPAELEDSGVYFCASSPFGGTYNEQYFGPGTRLLVL.

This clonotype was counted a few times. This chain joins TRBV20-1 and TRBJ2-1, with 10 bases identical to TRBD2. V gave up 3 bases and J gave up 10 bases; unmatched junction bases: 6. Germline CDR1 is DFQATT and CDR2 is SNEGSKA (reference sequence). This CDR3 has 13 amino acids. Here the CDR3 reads CSARWGLAREQFF. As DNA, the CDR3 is TGCAGTGCTAGGTGGGGACTAGCGAGAGAGCAGTTCTTC.

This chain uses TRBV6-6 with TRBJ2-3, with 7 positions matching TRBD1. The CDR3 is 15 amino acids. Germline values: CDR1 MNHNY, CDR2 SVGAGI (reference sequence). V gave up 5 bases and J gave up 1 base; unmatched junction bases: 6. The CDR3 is CASSRQGDGTDTQYF. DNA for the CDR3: TGTGCCAGCAGTCGACAGGGCGATGGCACAGATACGCAGTATTTT.

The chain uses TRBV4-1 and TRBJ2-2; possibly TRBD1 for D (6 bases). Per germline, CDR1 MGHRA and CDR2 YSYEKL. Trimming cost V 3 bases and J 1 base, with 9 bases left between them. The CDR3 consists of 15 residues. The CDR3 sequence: CASSHPGQNTGELFF. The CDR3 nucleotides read TGCGCCAGCAGCCACCCGGGACAGAACACCGGGGAGCTGTTTTTT.

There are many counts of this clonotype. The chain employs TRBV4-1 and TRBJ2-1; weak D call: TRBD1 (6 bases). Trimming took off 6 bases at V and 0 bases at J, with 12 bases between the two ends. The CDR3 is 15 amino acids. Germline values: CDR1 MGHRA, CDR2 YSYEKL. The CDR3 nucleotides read TGCGCCAGCAGAACCGGGACAAGCTCCTACAATGAGCAGTTCTTC. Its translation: CASRTGTSSYNEQFF.

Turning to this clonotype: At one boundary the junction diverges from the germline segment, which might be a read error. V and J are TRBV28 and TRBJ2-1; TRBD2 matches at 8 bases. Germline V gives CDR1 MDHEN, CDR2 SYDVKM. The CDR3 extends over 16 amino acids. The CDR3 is CASSYLQAGGSNGQFF. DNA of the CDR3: TGTGCCAGCAGTTACCTACAGGCGGGGGGATCCAATGGGCAGTTCTTC.

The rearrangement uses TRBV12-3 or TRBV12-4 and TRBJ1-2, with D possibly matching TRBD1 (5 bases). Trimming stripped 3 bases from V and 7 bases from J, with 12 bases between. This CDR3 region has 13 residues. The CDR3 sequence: CASSLLGRAGYTF. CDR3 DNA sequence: TGTGCCAGCAGTTTGTTGGGCAGGGCTGGCTACACCTTC.

The CDR3 DNA reads TGTGCCAGCAGTGAAAGCTCGGCAGGTATTACCTACGAGCAGTACTTC. Its protein is CASSESSAGITYEQYF. This chain links TRBV2 with TRBJ2-5; the D is unclear. The closer fit of TRBJ2-7 to the DNA end suggests the J call may be wrong. The CDR3 spans 16 residues. Germline V gene data show CDR1 as SNHLY and CDR2 as FYNNEI.